This T cell receptor (beta chain) comes out of a study of shared clonotypes between healthy human individuals. Germline loops: CDR1 SQVTM, CDR2 ANQGSEA. The trim removed 7 bases at V and 5 bases at J, leaving 7 bases unmatched. This CDR3 has 12 residues. About this clone itself: Its cognate antigen is unknown.

It was across several immunoSEQ plates that each subset's genomic DNA was evenly split. Here immunoSEQ multiplex PCR was the method, and the copy in TCRdb shows in-frame clones only, minus some. This table has millions of clones, around nine tenths appearing once. Findings and limits, study-wide: Though the depth was large, rarefaction showed that sorted-subset sequencing was incomplete. How much donors shared clonotypes was expected to be affected by sequencing depth.

A split of CD4+ cells into CD45RA+ naive and CD45RA-negative memory subsets was performed. This chain connects TRBV29-1 to TRBJ2-5; 7 bases are a match to TRBD1. The origin of this receptor is a man between 18 and 29 years old in good health. The specimen sequenced was naive CD4+ T cells sorted from blood. Regarding subset: CD45RA+ positively selected. CDR3 sequence reads: CSGWYRGETQYF. For the CDR3, the DNA is TGCAGCGGATGGTACAGGGGTGAGACCCAGTACTTC.